The next 16 T cell receptor beta chains were all read from a single sample in a study. A single record per CDR3 protein comes from TCRdb applying MiXCR to the RT-PCR reads. The data hold about 680,000 distinct CDR3 sequences, with 12% to 15% observed a single time. Sequencing was carried out using memory CD4+ T cells from blood. The receptors come from a female donor in good health, serving as a healthy control.

This sequence joins TRBV20-1 and TRBJ1-5, with D unresolved. The CDR3 has 15 amino acids. Trimming left V 6 bases short and J 4 bases short, with 19 bases between. CDR1 is DFQATT and CDR2 is SNEGSKA in the germline V gene (reference sequence). The CDR3 sequence: CSATSLGRVNQPQHF. CDR3 DNA: TGCAGTGCAACAAGCCTGGGAAGGGTGAATCAGCCCCAGCATTTT.

The sample holds a few counts of this clonotype. The chain couples TRBV20-1 to TRBJ1-5; D is unclear. The CDR3 contains 14 residues. Germline V gives CDR1 DFQATT, CDR2 SNEGSKA (reference sequence). V was shortened by 0 bases and J by 9 bases, with 15 bases between the two germline ends. In nucleotides, the CDR3 is TGCAGTGCTAGAGATCGAACGGATCAATTGCCCCAGCATTTT. Translating gives CSARDRTDQLPQHF.

This clonotype was observed a handful of times. V and J are TRBV24-1 and TRBJ2-2, with 10 bases matching TRBD2. V shed 3 bases, J shed 7 bases, and the junction held 7 bases outside the gene matches. The length of the CDR3 is 16 residues. The germline CDR1 and CDR2 sequences are KGHDR and SFDVKD. CDR3 coding DNA: TGTGCCACCAGTGATACCCTAGCGGGAGAACTCGGGGAGCTGTTTTTT. Translated: CATSDTLAGELGELFF.

V and J are TRBV28 and TRBJ1-4; a possible D gene is TRBD1 (6 bases). This CDR3 spans 11 amino acids. CDR1 and CDR2 (germline): MDHEN, SYDVKM. Trimming took off 5 bases at V and 14 bases at J, with 12 bases between the two ends. CDR3 sequence (DNA): TGTGCCAGCAGTCCTACAGGGAAGCTGTTTTTT. Residues: CASSPTGKLFF.

This clonotype was recorded a few times. A much bigger clone sits one base away, suggesting this may be a read error. The chain links TRBV27 to TRBJ2-5, with D possibly matching TRBD1 (6 bases). This CDR3 has 13 amino acids. Germline-derived CDR1 and CDR2 are MNHEY and SMNVEV (reference sequence). The CDR3 is CASSLTGQGTQYF. DNA of the CDR3: TGTGCCAGCAGTTTAACAGGGCAAGGGACCCAGTACTTC.

This clonotype was observed many times. The chain joins TRBV7-9 to TRBJ2-5; D is ambiguous. This CDR3 has 13 residues. Germline V gives CDR1 SEHNR, CDR2 FQNEAQ (reference sequence). V lost 5 bases, J lost 1 base, and 8 bases lay in between. In DNA form, the CDR3 reads TGTGCCAGCAGCCCTTGGTCCCAAGAGACCCAGTACTTC. Its translation is CASSPWSQETQYF.

CDR3 bases: TGCAGTGCTAGACGCGGACGGGGAGTGAACACTGAAGCTTTCTTT. Its protein product is CSARRGRGVNTEAFF. The chain links TRBV20-1 to TRBJ1-1; no clear D gene. The CDR3 contains 15 residues. Germline CDR1 DFQATT, CDR2 SNEGSKA (reference sequence). Trimming stripped 2 bases from V and 0 bases from J, with 13 bases between.

Only a few counts were recorded for this clonotype. V usage is TRBV4-3 and J usage is TRBJ1-5; maybe TRBD1 (6 bases). The length of the CDR3 is 15 residues. CDR1 is LGHNA and CDR2 is YSLEER in the germline V gene. V lost 5 bases and J lost 1, with 12 bases in between. This chain's CDR3 is CASSYRVRSNQPQHF. CDR3 DNA sequence: TGCGCCAGCAGCTACAGGGTACGAAGCAATCAGCCCCAGCATTTT.

Notes on this clonotype: One end of the junction is discordant with germline, which a read error may explain. The chain joins TRBV4-1 to TRBJ1-1; D may be TRBD1 (6 bases). In germline, CDR1 is MGHRA, CDR2 YSYEKL. CDR3 length equals 13 residues. Here the CDR3 reads CASSLRRDTKAFF. DNA for the CDR3: TGCGCCAGCAGCCTTAGGAGGGACACTAAAGCTTTCTTT.

V usage is TRBV3-1 and J usage is TRBJ1-1, with D unresolved. CDR1 and CDR2 (germline): LGHDT, YNNKEL (reference sequence). The CDR3 extends over 15 amino acids. The V and J ends lost 1 base and 0 bases respectively, with 9 bases between them. This CDR3 reads CASSQVPPMNTEAFF. CDR3 DNA sequence: TGTGCCAGCAGCCAAGTACCGCCCATGAACACTGAAGCTTTCTTT.

This clonotype was counted only a few times. The chain uses TRBV27 and TRBJ2-1, with TRBD2 as a possible D gene (6 bases). Germline loops: CDR1 MNHEY, CDR2 SMNVEV (reference sequence). The length of the CDR3 is 14 residues. Deletions cut 2 bases from V and 5 bases from J, with 10 bases between. This CDR3 is CASSLNGLNNEQFF. The CDR3, as DNA: TGTGCCAGCAGTTTAAATGGACTAAACAATGAGCAGTTCTTC.

Here the CDR3 DNA reads TGCGCCAGCAGCCGCGGGAGAATGGTGGCAGATACGCAGTATTTT. This gives the protein CASSRGRMVADTQYF. The V call is TRBV5-1, the J call TRBJ2-3; 7 bases match TRBD2. The germline gives CDR1 SGHRS, CDR2 YFSETQ. After removal of 4 bases from V and 4 bases from J, the junction contained 9 bases not matched to a gene. This CDR3 spans 15 amino acids.

This clonotype was found a few times. This CDR3 is CSAPSPSSYNEQFF. CDR3 DNA: TGCAGTGCCCCCTCCCCGAGCTCCTACAATGAGCAGTTCTTC. The rearrangement joins TRBV20-1 to TRBJ2-1; D remains ambiguous. This CDR3 has 14 residues. V gave up 6 bases and J gave up 0 bases, with 12 bases separating them. Germline V gene sequence: CDR1 DFQATT, CDR2 SNEGSKA (reference sequence).

In this sample, this clonotype turned up many times. This rearrangement joins TRBV5-1 to TRBJ2-7, with a weak D call TRBD2 (5 bases). The CDR3 has 14 residues. Germline assignment: CDR1 SGHRS and CDR2 YFSETQ. V was shortened by 4 bases and J by 1 base, with 12 bases between the two germline ends. In DNA form, the CDR3 reads TGCGCCAGCAGCACGGGAATGTCTTCCTACGAGCAGTACTTC. Translated, it gives CASSTGMSSYEQYF.

This clonotype has ten or more counts. The genes are TRBV29-1 and TRBJ1-2; D gene ambiguous. The CDR3 is made up of 12 amino acids. V was cut by 3 bases and J by 2 bases, with 7 bases left in between. Looked up from germline, CDR1 is SQVTM and CDR2 is ANQGSEA. The CDR3 spells CSVEIQNYGYTF. CDR3 DNA: TGCAGCGTTGAGATACAGAACTATGGCTACACCTTC.

The chain uses TRBV5-1 and TRBJ2-7, with TRBD1 identical over 11 bases. Trimming took 0 bases from V and 0 from J; bases not matched to a gene: 8. This CDR3 region has 18 residues. Germline CDR1 and CDR2: SGHRS and YFSETQ. Here the CDR3 DNA reads TGCGCCAGCAGCTTGGCCGGGACAGGGGGGCCCAACTCCTACGAGCAGTACTTC. Protein product: CASSLAGTGGPNSYEQYF.